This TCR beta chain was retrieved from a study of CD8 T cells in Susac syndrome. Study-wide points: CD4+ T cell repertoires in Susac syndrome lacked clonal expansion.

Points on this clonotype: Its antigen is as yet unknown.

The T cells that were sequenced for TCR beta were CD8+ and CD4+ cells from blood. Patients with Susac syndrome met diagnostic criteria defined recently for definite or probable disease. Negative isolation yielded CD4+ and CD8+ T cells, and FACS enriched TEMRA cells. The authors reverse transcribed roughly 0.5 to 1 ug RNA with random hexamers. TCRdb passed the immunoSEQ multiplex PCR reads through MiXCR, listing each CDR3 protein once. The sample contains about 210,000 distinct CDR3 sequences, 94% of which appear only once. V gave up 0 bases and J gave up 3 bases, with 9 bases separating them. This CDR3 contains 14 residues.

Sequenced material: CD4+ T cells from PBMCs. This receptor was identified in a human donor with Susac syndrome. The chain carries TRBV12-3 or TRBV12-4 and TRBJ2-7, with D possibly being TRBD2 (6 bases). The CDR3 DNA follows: TGTGCCAGCAGTTTAGCGGAGGAGGGCTACGAGCAGTACTTC. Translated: CASSLAEEGYEQYF.